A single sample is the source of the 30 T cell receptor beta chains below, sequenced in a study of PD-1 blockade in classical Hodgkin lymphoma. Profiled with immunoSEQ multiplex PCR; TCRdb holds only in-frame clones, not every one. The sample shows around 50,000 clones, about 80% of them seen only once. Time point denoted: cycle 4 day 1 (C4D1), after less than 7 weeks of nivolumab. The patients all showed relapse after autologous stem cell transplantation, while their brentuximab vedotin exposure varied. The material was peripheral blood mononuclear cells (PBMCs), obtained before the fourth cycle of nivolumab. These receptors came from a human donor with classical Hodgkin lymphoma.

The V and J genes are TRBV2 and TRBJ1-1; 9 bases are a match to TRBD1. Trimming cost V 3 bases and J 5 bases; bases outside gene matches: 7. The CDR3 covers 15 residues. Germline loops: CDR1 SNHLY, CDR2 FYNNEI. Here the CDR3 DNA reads TGTGCCAGCAGTGACCCGGGACAGGGTTTGACTGAAGCTTTCTTT. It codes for CASSDPGQGLTEAFF.

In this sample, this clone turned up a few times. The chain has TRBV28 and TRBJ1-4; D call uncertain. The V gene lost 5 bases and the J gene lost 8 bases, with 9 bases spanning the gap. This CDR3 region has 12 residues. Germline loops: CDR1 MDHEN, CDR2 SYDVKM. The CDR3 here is CASSQPKEKLFF. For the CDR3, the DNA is TGTGCCAGCAGTCAGCCAAAAGAAAAACTGTTTTTT.

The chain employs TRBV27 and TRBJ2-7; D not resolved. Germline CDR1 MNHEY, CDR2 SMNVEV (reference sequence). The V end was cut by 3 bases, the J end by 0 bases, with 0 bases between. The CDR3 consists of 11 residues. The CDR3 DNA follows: TGTGCCAGCAGTTTCTCCTACGAGCAGTACTTC. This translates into CASSFSYEQYF.

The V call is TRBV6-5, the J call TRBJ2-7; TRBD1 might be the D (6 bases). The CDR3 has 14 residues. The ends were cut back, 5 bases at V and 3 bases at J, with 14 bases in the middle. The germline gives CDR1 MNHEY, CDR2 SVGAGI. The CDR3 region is CASSTTGDLYEQYF. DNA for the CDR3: TGTGCCAGCAGTACGACAGGTGACCTCTACGAGCAGTACTTC.

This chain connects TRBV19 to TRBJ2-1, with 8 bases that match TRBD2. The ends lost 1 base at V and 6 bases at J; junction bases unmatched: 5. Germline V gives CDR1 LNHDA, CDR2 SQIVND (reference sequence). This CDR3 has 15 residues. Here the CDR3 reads CASSIAGTSGNEQFF. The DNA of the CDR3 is TGTGCCAGTAGTATAGCCGGAACTAGCGGCAATGAGCAGTTCTTC.

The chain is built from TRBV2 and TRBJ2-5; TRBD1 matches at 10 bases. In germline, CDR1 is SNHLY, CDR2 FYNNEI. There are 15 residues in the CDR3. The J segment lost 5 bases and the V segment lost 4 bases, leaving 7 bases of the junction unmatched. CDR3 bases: TGTGCCAGCAGTGGGACAGGGGGAGAGGGGGAGACCCAGTACTTC. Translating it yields CASSGTGGEGETQYF.

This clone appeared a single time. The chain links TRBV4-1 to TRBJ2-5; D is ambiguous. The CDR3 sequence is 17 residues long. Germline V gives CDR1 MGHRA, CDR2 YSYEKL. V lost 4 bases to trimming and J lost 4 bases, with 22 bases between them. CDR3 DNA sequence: TGCGCCAGCAGCCCAACCACAACACCCGGGTGGGGAGAGACCCAGTACTTC. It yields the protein CASSPTTTPGWGETQYF.

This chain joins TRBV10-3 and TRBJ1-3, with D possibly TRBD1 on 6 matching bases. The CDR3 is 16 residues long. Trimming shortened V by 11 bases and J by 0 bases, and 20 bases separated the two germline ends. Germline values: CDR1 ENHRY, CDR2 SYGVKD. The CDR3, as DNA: TGTGCCGTCAAGGGGGGGCTCTCGGCCTCTGGAAACACCATATATTTT. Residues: CAVKGGLSASGNTIYF.

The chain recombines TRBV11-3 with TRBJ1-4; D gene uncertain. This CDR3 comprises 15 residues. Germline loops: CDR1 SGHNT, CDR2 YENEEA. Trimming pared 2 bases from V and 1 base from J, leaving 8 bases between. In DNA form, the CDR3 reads TGTGCCAGCAGCTTATACCCGGGAACTAATGAAAAACTGTTTTTT. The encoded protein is CASSLYPGTNEKLFF.

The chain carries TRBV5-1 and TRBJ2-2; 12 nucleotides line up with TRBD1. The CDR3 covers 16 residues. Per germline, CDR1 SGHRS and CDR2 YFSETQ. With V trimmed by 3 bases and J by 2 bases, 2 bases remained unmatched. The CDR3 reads CASSWGQGANTGELFF. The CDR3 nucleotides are TGCGCCAGCAGCTGGGGACAGGGGGCAAACACCGGGGAGCTGTTTTTT.

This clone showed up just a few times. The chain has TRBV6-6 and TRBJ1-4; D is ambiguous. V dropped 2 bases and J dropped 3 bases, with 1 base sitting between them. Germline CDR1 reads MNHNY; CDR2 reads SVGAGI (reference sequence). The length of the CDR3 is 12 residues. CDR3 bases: TGTGCCAGCAGTTACGCTAATGAAAAACTGTTTTTT. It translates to CASSYANEKLFF.

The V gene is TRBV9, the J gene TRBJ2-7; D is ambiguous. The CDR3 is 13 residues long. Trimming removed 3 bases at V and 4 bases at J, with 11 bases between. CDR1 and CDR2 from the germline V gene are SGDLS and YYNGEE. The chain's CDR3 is CASSGALSYEQYF. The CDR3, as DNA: TGTGCCAGCAGCGGGGCTTTATCGTACGAGCAGTACTTC.

This chain's CDR3 is CASSLVPTSGREHGQYF. The CDR3 nucleotides read TGTGCCAGCAGCTTAGTTCCGACTAGCGGGAGGGAACATGGGCAGTACTTC. The rearrangement links TRBV7-2 to TRBJ2-7, with TRBD2 matching 14 bases. This CDR3 has 17 amino acids. Germline V gene sequence: CDR1 SGHTA, CDR2 FQGNSA. J gave up 9 bases and V 1 base, and 11 bases lay outside the gene matches.

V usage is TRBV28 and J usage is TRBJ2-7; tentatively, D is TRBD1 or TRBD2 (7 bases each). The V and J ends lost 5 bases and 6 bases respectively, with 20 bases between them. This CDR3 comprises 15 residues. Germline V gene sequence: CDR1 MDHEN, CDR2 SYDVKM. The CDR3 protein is CASSPPGEGASEQYF. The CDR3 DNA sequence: TGTGCCAGCAGTCCCCCCGGGGAGGGGGCCAGCGAGCAGTACTTC.

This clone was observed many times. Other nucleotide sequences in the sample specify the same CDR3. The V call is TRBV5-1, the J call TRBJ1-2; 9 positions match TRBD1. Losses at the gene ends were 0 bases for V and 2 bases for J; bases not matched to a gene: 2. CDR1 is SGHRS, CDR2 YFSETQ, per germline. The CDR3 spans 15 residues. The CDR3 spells CASSLAGTGNYGYTF. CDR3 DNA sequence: TGCGCCAGCAGCTTGGCCGGGACAGGGAACTATGGCTACACCTTC.

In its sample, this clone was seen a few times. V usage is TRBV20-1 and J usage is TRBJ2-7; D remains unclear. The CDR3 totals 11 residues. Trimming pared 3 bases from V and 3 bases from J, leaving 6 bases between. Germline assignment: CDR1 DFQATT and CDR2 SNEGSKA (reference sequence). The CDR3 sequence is CSASPVYEQYF. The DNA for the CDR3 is TGCAGTGCTAGTCCAGTCTACGAGCAGTACTTC.

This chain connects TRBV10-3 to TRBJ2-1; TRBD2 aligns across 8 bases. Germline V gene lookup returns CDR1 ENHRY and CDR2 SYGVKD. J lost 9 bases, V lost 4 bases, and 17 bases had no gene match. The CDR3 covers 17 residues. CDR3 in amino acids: CAISAGRAVPGKSEQFF. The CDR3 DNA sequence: TGTGCCATCAGTGCCGGGAGGGCCGTTCCAGGCAAATCTGAGCAGTTCTTC.

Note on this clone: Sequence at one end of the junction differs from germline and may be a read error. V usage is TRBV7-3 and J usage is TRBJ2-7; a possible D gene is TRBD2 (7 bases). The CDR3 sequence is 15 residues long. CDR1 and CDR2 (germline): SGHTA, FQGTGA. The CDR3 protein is CASSQERGARYEQYF. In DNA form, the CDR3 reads TGCGCCAGCAGCCAAGAACGGGGGGCCCGCTACGAGCAGTACTTC. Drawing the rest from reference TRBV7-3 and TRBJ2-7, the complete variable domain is GAGVSQTPSNKVTEKGKYVELRCDPISGHTALYWYRQSLGQGPEFLIYFQGTGAADDSGLPNDRFFAVRPEGSVSTLKIQRTERGDSAVYLCASSQERGARYEQYFGPGTRLTVT.

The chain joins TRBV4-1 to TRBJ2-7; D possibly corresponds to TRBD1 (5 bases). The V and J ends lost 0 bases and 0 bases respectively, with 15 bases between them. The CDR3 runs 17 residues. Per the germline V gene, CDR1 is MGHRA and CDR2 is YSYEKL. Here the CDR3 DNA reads TGCGCCAGCAGCCAAGAATCGACAGCCTCACCCTCCTACGAGCAGTACTTC. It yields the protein CASSQESTASPSYEQYF.

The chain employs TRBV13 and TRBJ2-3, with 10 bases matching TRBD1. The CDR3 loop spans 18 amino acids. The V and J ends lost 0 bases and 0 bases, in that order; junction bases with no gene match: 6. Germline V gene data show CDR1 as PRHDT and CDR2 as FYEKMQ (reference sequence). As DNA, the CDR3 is TGTGCCAGCAGCTTAGGACCGACAGGGGGCCCTAGCACAGATACGCAGTATTTT. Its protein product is CASSLGPTGGPSTDTQYF.

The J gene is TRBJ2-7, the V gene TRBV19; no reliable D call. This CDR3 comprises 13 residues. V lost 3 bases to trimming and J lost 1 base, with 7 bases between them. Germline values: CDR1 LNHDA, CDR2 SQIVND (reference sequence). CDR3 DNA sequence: TGTGCCAGTAGTATGGGCAGATCCTACGAGCAGTACTTC. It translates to CASSMGRSYEQYF.

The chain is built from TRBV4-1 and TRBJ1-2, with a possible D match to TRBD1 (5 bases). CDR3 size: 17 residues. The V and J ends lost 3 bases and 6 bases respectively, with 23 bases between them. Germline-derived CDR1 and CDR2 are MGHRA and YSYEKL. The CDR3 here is CASSQVPSGGTSDGYTF. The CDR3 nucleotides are TGCGCCAGCAGCCAGGTTCCTTCTGGGGGGACGTCGGATGGCTACACCTTC.

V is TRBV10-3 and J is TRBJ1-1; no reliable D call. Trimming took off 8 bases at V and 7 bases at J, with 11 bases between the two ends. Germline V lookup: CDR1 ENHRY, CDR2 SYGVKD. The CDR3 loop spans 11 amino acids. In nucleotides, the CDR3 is TGTGCCATCGCAGAGGGTCATGAAGCTTTCTTT. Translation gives CAIAEGHEAFF.

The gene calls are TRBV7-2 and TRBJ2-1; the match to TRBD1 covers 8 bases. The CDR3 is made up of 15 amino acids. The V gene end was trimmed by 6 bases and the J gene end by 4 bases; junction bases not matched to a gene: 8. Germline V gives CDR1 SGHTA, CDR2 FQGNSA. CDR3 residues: CASSTGTGLYNEQFF. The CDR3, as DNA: TGTGCCAGCAGTACCGGGACAGGCCTATACAATGAGCAGTTCTTC.

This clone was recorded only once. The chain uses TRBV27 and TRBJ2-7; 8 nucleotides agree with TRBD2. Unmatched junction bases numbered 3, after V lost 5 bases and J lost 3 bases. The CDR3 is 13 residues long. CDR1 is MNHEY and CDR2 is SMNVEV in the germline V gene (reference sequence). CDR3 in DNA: TGTGCCAGCAGTCCAGGGACTAGCTACGAGCAGTACTTC. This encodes CASSPGTSYEQYF.

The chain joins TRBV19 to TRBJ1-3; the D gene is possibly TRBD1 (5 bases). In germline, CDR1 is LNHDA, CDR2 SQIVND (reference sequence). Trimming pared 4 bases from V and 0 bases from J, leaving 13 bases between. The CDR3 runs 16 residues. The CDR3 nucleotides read TGTGCCAGTAGTAGGAATCGAGGGGCCTCTGGAAACACCATATATTTT. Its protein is CASSRNRGASGNTIYF.

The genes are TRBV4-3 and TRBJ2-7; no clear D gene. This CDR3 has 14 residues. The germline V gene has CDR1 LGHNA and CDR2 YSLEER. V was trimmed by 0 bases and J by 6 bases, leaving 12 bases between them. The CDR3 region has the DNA TGCGCCAGCAGCCAAGAGGCAGGAGATGGCGAGCAGTACTTC. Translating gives CASSQEAGDGEQYF.

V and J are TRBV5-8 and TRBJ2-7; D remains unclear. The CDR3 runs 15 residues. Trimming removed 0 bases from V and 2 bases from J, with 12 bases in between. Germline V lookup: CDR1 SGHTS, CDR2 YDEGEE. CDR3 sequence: CASSLVAYSPYEQYF. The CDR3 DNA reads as TGTGCCAGCAGCTTGGTTGCGTATTCCCCCTACGAGCAGTACTTC.

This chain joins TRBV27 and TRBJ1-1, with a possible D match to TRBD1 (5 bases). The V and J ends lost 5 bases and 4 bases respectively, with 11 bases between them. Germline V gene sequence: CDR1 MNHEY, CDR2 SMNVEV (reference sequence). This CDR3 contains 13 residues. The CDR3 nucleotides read TGTGCCAGCAGTCCTGGGGGTTTCACTGAAGCTTTCTTT. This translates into CASSPGGFTEAFF.

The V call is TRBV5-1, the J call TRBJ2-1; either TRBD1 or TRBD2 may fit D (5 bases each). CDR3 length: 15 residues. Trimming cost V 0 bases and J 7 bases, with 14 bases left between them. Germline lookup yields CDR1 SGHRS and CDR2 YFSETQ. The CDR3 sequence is CASSLVGDQVNEQFF. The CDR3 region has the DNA TGCGCCAGCAGCTTGGTAGGGGACCAGGTTAATGAGCAGTTCTTC.